A single sample is the source of the 27 T cell receptor beta chains below, sequenced in a study of OX40 agonist ivuxolimab in advanced cancers. Sequenced by immunoSEQ multiplex PCR; TCRdb stores in-frame clones only, minus some. The sample lists approximately 70,000 clones; about 84% were seen once. The input for sequencing was CD4+ or CD8+ T cells sorted from blood, taken in a trial of the OX40 agonist ivuxolimab. The origin of the receptors is an adult with an advanced solid tumor such as melanoma, head and neck, liver or kidney cancer.

This clone was seen more than once but under ten times. The rearrangement links TRBV5-6 to TRBJ2-6, with D unclear. The CDR3 extends over 16 amino acids. The germline V gene has CDR1 SGHDT and CDR2 YYEEEE. Trimming took off 2 bases at V and 4 bases at J, with 13 bases between the two ends. CDR3 region: CASSFSPSRGANVLTF. As DNA, the CDR3 is TGTGCCAGCAGCTTTTCCCCTAGTAGAGGGGCCAACGTCCTGACTTTC.

The chain is built from TRBV11-2 and TRBJ2-7; D unresolved. The CDR3 is made up of 12 amino acids. The V end lost 1 base, the J end lost 2 bases, and 3 bases lay between the germline ends. CDR1 and CDR2 (germline): SGHAT, FQNNGV. The CDR3 nucleotides read TGTGCCAGCAGCTTAGTGACCTACGAGCAGTACTTC. This translates into CASSLVTYEQYF.

The chain uses TRBV9 and TRBJ2-5, with TRBD2 matching over 12 bases. The CDR3 spans 14 residues. J was trimmed by 6 bases and V by 3 bases; bases with no gene match: 3. Germline CDR1 and CDR2: SGDLS and YYNGEE. The CDR3 region is CASSGLAGAKTQYF. CDR3 coding DNA: TGTGCCAGCAGCGGACTAGCGGGAGCAAAGACCCAGTACTTC.

The V call is TRBV7-9, the J call TRBJ1-4; D is possibly TRBD1 (5 bases). V dropped 1 base and J dropped 4 bases, with 10 bases sitting between them. Germline V gene sequence: CDR1 SEHNR, CDR2 FQNEAQ (reference sequence). This CDR3 contains 15 residues. Here the CDR3 reads CASSLVGTFNEKLFF. The CDR3 DNA follows: TGTGCCAGCAGCTTAGTTGGGACCTTTAATGAAAAACTGTTTTTT. Looking up the rest from reference TRBV7-9 and TRBJ1-4 gives the full variable domain: DTGVSQNPRHKITKRGQNVTFRCDPISEHNRLYWYRQTLGQGPEFLTYFQNEAQLEKSRLLSDRFSAERPKGSFSTLEIQRTEQGDSAMYLCASSLVGTFNEKLFFGSGTQLSVL.

The rearrangement joins TRBV7-3 to TRBJ2-7; no clear D. This CDR3 contains 15 residues. Germline V gene lookup returns CDR1 SGHTA and CDR2 FQGTGA. Trimming took off 0 bases at V and 0 bases at J, with 9 bases between the two ends. The CDR3 loop is CASSLTGVGSYEQYF. The CDR3 nucleotides read TGTGCCAGCAGCTTAACTGGGGTGGGCTCCTACGAGCAGTACTTC.

The J gene is TRBJ2-2, the V gene TRBV11-2; D call uncertain. Germline V gives CDR1 SGHAT, CDR2 FQNNGV. The CDR3 has 14 amino acids. The V gene lost 7 bases and the J gene lost 1 base, with 10 bases spanning the gap. The CDR3, as DNA: TGTGCCAGCAACGGGCAGGTGAACACCGGGGAGCTGTTTTTT. Amino acids: CASNGQVNTGELFF.

The chain is built from TRBV4-1 and TRBJ2-3; TRBD2 matches at 8 bases. The ends lost 4 bases at V and 3 bases at J; junction bases unmatched: 9. In germline, CDR1 is MGHRA, CDR2 YSYEKL. This CDR3 comprises 16 residues. CDR3 sequence (DNA): TGCGCCAGCAGCCGGGCAGGGGCGGGAGGTACAGATACGCAGTATTTT. Its translation is CASSRAGAGGTDTQYF.

This chain joins TRBV4-1 and TRBJ2-7; 9 bases line up with TRBD1. CDR1 and CDR2 from the germline V gene are MGHRA and YSYEKL. Trimming took 3 bases from V and 4 from J; bases not matched to a gene: 7. The CDR3 consists of 15 residues. In nucleotides, the CDR3 is TGCGCCAGCAGCCATGGACAGGGGTTTAGGTACGAGCAGTACTTC. It specifies CASSHGQGFRYEQYF.

V and J are TRBV19 and TRBJ2-2, with 11 bases aligning to TRBD2. Germline V gene sequence: CDR1 LNHDA, CDR2 SQIVND (reference sequence). V shed 7 bases and J 0 bases; nucleotides not matched to a gene: 13. The CDR3 extends over 19 amino acids. The CDR3 sequence is CASKAGTSGSSANTGELFF. The DNA of the CDR3 is TGTGCCAGTAAGGCCGGTACTAGCGGGAGTAGTGCGAACACCGGGGAGCTGTTTTTT.

The rearrangement joins TRBV19 to TRBJ1-1; no clear D gene. Germline V gene sequence: CDR1 LNHDA, CDR2 SQIVND (reference sequence). Trimming pared 0 bases from V and 6 bases from J, leaving 8 bases between. This CDR3 region has 13 residues. Written as DNA, the CDR3 is TGTGCCAGTAGTATAGATTGGGGTTCTGAAGCTTTCTTT. It specifies CASSIDWGSEAFF. The complete variable domain, with remaining parts taken from reference TRBV19 and TRBJ1-1, reads DGGITQSPKYLFRKEGQNVTLSCEQNLNHDAMYWYRQDPGQGLRLIYYSQIVNDFQKGDIAEGYSVSREKKESFPLTVTSAQKNPTAFYLCASSIDWGSEAFFGQGTRLTVV.

This clone was seen just once. The rearrangement links TRBV5-1 to TRBJ2-1; 7 bases map to TRBD2. With V trimmed by 1 base and J by 0 bases, 4 bases remained unmatched. CDR3 length equals 16 residues. The V gene's germline CDR1 is SGHRS and CDR2 YFSETQ. CDR3 DNA: TGCGCCAGCAGCTTGAGAGGCGGGGGCTCCTACAATGAGCAGTTCTTC. It translates to CASSLRGGGSYNEQFF.

V is TRBV18 and J is TRBJ2-2; D remains ambiguous. Trimming took 8 bases from V and 6 from J, leaving 10 bases between them. Germline CDR1 KGHSH, CDR2 LQKENI. CDR3 length: 12 amino acids. The DNA of the CDR3 is TGTGCCAGCCTTCAGGATGCCGGGGAGCTGTTTTTT. Its translation: CASLQDAGELFF.

The genes are TRBV7-2 and TRBJ1-1, with D maybe TRBD1 (5 bases). Germline V gene data show CDR1 as SGHTA and CDR2 as FQGNSA. The ends were cut back, 5 bases at V and 6 bases at J, with 10 bases in the middle. The CDR3 has 12 residues. This CDR3 is CASSPSTAEAFF. CDR3 nucleotide sequence: TGTGCCAGCAGCCCCTCGACAGCTGAAGCTTTCTTT.

The rearrangement uses TRBV9 and TRBJ1-1; D unclear. Trimming removed 3 bases from V and 0 bases from J, with 9 bases in between. Germline V gives CDR1 SGDLS, CDR2 YYNGEE. This CDR3 contains 14 residues. This CDR3 is CASSAGLMNTEAFF. The DNA of the CDR3 is TGTGCCAGCAGCGCCGGACTGATGAACACTGAAGCTTTCTTT. The full variable domain, with the rest looked up from reference TRBV9 and TRBJ1-1, is DSGVTQTPKHLITATGQRVTLRCSPRSGDLSVYWYQQSLDQGLQFLIQYYNGEERAKGNILERFSAQQFPDLHSELNLSSLELGDSALYFCASSAGLMNTEAFFGQGTRLTVV.

V gene TRBV7-3 combines with J gene TRBJ2-1, with 13 bases that match TRBD2. Germline V lookup: CDR1 SGHTA, CDR2 FQGTGA. This CDR3 is built from 15 residues. V dropped 5 bases and J dropped 7; count of bases not matched to a gene: 5. Here the CDR3 reads CASSTGTSGVNEQFF. The DNA of the CDR3 is TGTGCCAGCAGCACCGGGACTAGCGGGGTGAATGAGCAGTTCTTC.

This clone appeared a few times. J is TRBJ1-5 and V is TRBV9; TRBD1 matches 7 bases. The CDR3 totals 14 residues. Germline V gene sequence: CDR1 SGDLS, CDR2 YYNGEE. The ends lost 3 bases at V and 7 bases at J; junction bases unmatched: 7. The CDR3 coding sequence is TGTGCCAGCAGCGCCGGACAGGTAGGACAGCCCCAGCATTTT. Residues: CASSAGQVGQPQHF.

This chain joins TRBV7-2 and TRBJ1-5; maybe TRBD1 (5 bases). The germline V and J ends were trimmed by 5 bases and 4 bases, with 12 bases remaining between them. From germline, CDR1 is SGHTA and CDR2 FQGNSA. The CDR3 has 14 residues. For the CDR3, the DNA is TGTGCCAGCAGCCCGACGACAGTTAATCAGCCCCAGCATTTT. Amino acids: CASSPTTVNQPQHF.

This clone is a singleton in its sample. V usage is TRBV6-6 and J usage is TRBJ2-5; 7 bases map to TRBD1. This CDR3 region has 14 residues. CDR1 is MNHNY and CDR2 is SVGAGI in the germline V gene (reference sequence). The junction had 6 bases not matched to a gene; V was cut back by 5 bases and J by 3 bases. The CDR3 loop reads CASSRQGGEETQYF. The CDR3 nucleotides read TGTGCCAGCAGTCGACAAGGGGGCGAAGAGACCCAGTACTTC.

This clone was seen more than once but under ten times. This chain uses TRBV27 with TRBJ1-5; 9 bases agree with TRBD1. The J segment lost 3 bases and the V segment lost 11 bases, leaving 5 bases of the junction unmatched. CDR3 length: 13 residues. Germline V gene sequence: CDR1 MNHEY, CDR2 SMNVEV (reference sequence). The CDR3 is CAVGTGNNQPQHF. The CDR3 region has the DNA TGTGCCGTAGGGACAGGGAACAATCAGCCCCAGCATTTT.

V gene TRBV15 combines with J gene TRBJ2-7; D is undetermined. This CDR3 contains 14 residues. The V and J ends lost 0 bases and 6 bases respectively, with 12 bases between them. Germline CDR1 LNHNV, CDR2 YYDKDF (reference sequence). The CDR3 loop is CATSRDWQRGEQYF. The CDR3 DNA is TGTGCCACCAGCAGAGATTGGCAGCGAGGCGAGCAGTACTTC.

V and J are TRBV7-2 and TRBJ1-5; tentative D call: TRBD1 (6 bases). CDR3 size: 14 residues. Trimming removed 5 bases from V and 2 bases from J, with 10 bases in between. Germline lookup yields CDR1 SGHTA and CDR2 FQGNSA. Here the CDR3 reads CASSPNRGNQPQHF. CDR3 bases: TGTGCCAGCAGCCCCAACAGGGGCAATCAGCCCCAGCATTTT.

This clone was picked up one time. The chain recombines TRBV30 with TRBJ1-6; D uncertain. The CDR3 spans 13 residues. Trimming took 4 bases from V and 6 from J, leaving 10 bases between them. CDR1 GTSNPN and CDR2 SVGIG come from the germline V gene (reference sequence). The CDR3 DNA reads TGTGCCTGGACGGCAGCCGCTAATTCACCCCTCCACTTT. Translated: CAWTAAANSPLHF.

The chain links TRBV30 to TRBJ2-6; 8 bases match TRBD2. The V gene end was trimmed by 0 bases and the J gene end by 0 bases; junction bases not matched to a gene: 10. This CDR3 contains 19 residues. The V gene's germline CDR1 is GTSNPN and CDR2 SVGIG (reference sequence). The CDR3 region has the DNA TGTGCCTGGAGTGTACGTAGTAGCGGGATCTTCTCTGGGGCCAACGTCCTGACTTTC. Its protein is CAWSVRSSGIFSGANVLTF.

This chain connects TRBV7-2 to TRBJ2-5, with D perhaps TRBD2 (6 bases). Germline V gene lookup returns CDR1 SGHTA and CDR2 FQGNSA. The CDR3 extends over 13 amino acids. The V end was cut by 8 bases, the J end by 3 bases, with 13 bases between. Here the CDR3 reads CASGSREKETQYF. DNA for the CDR3: TGTGCCAGCGGTTCCCGGGAGAAAGAGACCCAGTACTTC.

The chain employs TRBV4-2 and TRBJ2-7; D is undetermined. Per the germline V gene, CDR1 is LGHNA and CDR2 is YNFKEQ. The CDR3 loop spans 12 amino acids. V gave up 4 bases and J gave up 0 bases, with 4 bases separating them. CDR3 protein: CASSRSSYEQYF. The CDR3 region has the DNA TGTGCCAGCAGCCGGAGCTCCTACGAGCAGTACTTC.

The chain carries TRBV13 and TRBJ2-2, with 9 bases matching TRBD1. Trimming took 5 bases from V and 2 from J; bases not matched to a gene: 3. CDR3 length: 15 amino acids. Germline values: CDR1 PRHDT, CDR2 FYEKMQ (reference sequence). Here the CDR3 DNA reads TGTGCCAGCAGCGGACAGGGGTCCAACACCGGGGAGCTGTTTTTT. Amino acid sequence: CASSGQGSNTGELFF.

The CDR3 loop reads CASSIKQGYQPQHF. Here the CDR3 DNA reads TGTGCCAGTAGTATAAAACAGGGTTATCAGCCCCAGCATTTT. The V call is TRBV19, the J call TRBJ1-5; weak D call: TRBD1 (6 bases). CDR3 length: 14 amino acids. Trimming removed 2 bases from V and 5 bases from J, with 10 bases in between. Germline lookup yields CDR1 LNHDA and CDR2 SQIVND (reference sequence).